This T cell receptor (beta chain) comes out of a study of blood T cell repertoires in COVID-19. This CDR3 is 14 amino acids long. Germline V gene lookup returns CDR1 MNHEY and CDR2 SMNVEV (reference sequence). The V and J ends lost 7 bases and 1 base respectively, with 11 bases between them. The repertoire was sequenced with immunoSEQ multiplex PCR; TCRdb's copy has only in-frame clones and lacks some. Of 55,000 to 75,000 clones listed, 80% are singletons. The receptor's source is a man aged 65 to 85 who had recovered from COVID-19. The specimen was peripheral blood. The chain links TRBV27 to TRBJ2-1, with D perhaps TRBD2 (6 bases). The CDR3 DNA reads as TGTGCCAGCATGGTGGCGGGGTCCTACAATGAGCAGTTCTTC. Its protein product is CASMVAGSYNEQFF.